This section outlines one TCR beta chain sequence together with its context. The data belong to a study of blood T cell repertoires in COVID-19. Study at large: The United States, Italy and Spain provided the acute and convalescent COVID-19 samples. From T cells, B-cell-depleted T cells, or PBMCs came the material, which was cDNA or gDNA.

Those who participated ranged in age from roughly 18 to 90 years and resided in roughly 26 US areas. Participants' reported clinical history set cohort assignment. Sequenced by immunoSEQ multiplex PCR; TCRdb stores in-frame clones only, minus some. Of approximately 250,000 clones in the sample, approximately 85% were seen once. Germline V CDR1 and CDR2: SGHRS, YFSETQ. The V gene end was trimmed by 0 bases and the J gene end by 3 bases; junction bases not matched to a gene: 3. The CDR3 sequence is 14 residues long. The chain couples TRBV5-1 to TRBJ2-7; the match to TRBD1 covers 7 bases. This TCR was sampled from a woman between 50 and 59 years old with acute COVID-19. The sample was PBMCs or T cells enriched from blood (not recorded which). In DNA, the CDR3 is TGCGCCAGCAGCTTGGTGGCAGGGGGCTACGAGCAGTACTTC. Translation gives CASSLVAGGYEQYF.